The 19 T cell receptor beta chains below all came from one sample that was sequenced in a study of blood T cell repertoires in COVID-19. Method: immunoSEQ multiplex PCR; TCRdb's copy keeps in-frame clones and lacks some. The sample consists of fewer than 200,000 clones, 60% to 80% of them appearing once. Sample: peripheral blood. The receptors stem from a woman between 65 and 79 years old with acute or convalescent COVID-19.

This clone appeared a single time. This chain connects TRBV7-2 to TRBJ2-1, with a tentative D call TRBD2 (6 bases). The germline CDR1 and CDR2 sequences are SGHTA and FQGNSA. This CDR3 spans 15 amino acids. Deletions cut 5 bases from V and 7 bases from J, with 18 bases between. The CDR3 loop reads CASSNSVRRENEQFF. The CDR3 DNA sequence: TGTGCCAGCAGCAATAGCGTACGTCGGGAGAATGAGCAGTTCTTC.

This clone occurred a few times. V is TRBV5-6 and J is TRBJ2-7, with D possibly matching TRBD2 (7 bases). The V gene lost 8 bases and the J gene lost 0 bases, with 18 bases spanning the gap. CDR1 and CDR2 (germline): SGHDT, YYEEEE. The CDR3 contains 15 residues. The CDR3 region has the DNA TGTGCCAGACTTAACGGGGGCGGGAGCTCCTACGAGCAGTACTTC. Amino acid sequence: CARLNGGGSSYEQYF.

This clone turned up a few times. This chain links TRBV7-9 with TRBJ1-1; a weak D match, TRBD1 (6 bases). The CDR3 has 16 residues. In germline, CDR1 is SEHNR, CDR2 FQNEAQ (reference sequence). Trimming took off 1 base at V and 4 bases at J, with 16 bases between the two ends. The CDR3 loop reads CASSLVLRGLGTEAFF. Here the CDR3 DNA reads TGTGCCAGCAGCTTAGTACTCAGGGGATTAGGCACTGAAGCTTTCTTT. Using reference TRBV7-9 and TRBJ1-1 for the parts outside the CDR3, the full variable domain is DTGVSQNPRHKITKRGQNVTFRCDPISEHNRLYWYRQTLGQGPEFLTYFQNEAQLEKSRLLSDRFSAERPKGSFSTLEIQRTEQGDSAMYLCASSLVLRGLGTEAFFGQGTRLTVV.

The chain joins TRBV7-3 to TRBJ1-6; no definite D call. In germline, CDR1 is SGHTA, CDR2 FQGTGA. CDR3 length: 13 residues. V was trimmed by 2 bases and J by 9 bases, leaving 8 bases between them. The CDR3 DNA is TGTGCCAGCAGCTTAGCCGAGAGTTCACCCCTCCACTTT. As protein: CASSLAESSPLHF.

The chain couples TRBV19 to TRBJ2-7, with a possible D match to TRBD1 (6 bases). This CDR3 contains 14 residues. Germline V gives CDR1 LNHDA, CDR2 SQIVND (reference sequence). The V gene lost 10 bases and the J gene lost 0 bases, with 16 bases spanning the gap. The CDR3 protein is CATKGDFSSYEQYF. The CDR3 DNA sequence: TGTGCCACCAAGGGGGATTTCAGCTCCTACGAGCAGTACTTC.

The rearrangement uses TRBV19 and TRBJ2-7; the D gene is possibly TRBD2 (5 bases). This CDR3 is built from 15 residues. Germline V gene data show CDR1 as LNHDA and CDR2 as SQIVND (reference sequence). The V gene lost 2 bases and the J gene lost 1 base, with 12 bases spanning the gap. This chain's CDR3 is CASSINFGKSYEQYF. For the CDR3, the DNA is TGTGCCAGTAGTATAAATTTCGGGAAGTCCTACGAGCAGTACTTC.

J is TRBJ1-2 and V is TRBV18, with D possibly matching TRBD1 (5 bases). CDR3 length: 15 amino acids. CDR1 and CDR2 (germline): KGHSH, LQKENI. V was cut by 3 bases and J by 4 bases, with 15 bases left in between. Here the CDR3 DNA reads TGTGCCAGCTCACCCGGGACTAGCGGAGGCTATGGCTACACCTTC. Its protein product is CASSPGTSGGYGYTF.

This chain links TRBV2 with TRBJ1-6, with TRBD1 identical over 7 bases. The CDR3 extends over 20 amino acids. Trimming at V came to 0 bases and at J to 6 bases, leaving 17 bases not matched to a gene. CDR1 and CDR2 (germline): SNHLY, FYNNEI. CDR3 nucleotide sequence: TGTGCCAGCAGTGAAGCGCAATTCGGTTCGAGGAGACAGGGTAATTCACCCCTCCACTTT. Encoded protein: CASSEAQFGSRRQGNSPLHF.

This clone has a handful of counts. The chain links TRBV30 to TRBJ1-3, with D possibly being TRBD1 (6 bases). This CDR3 region has 14 residues. Trimming removed 3 bases at V and 3 bases at J, with 12 bases between. Germline V gene data show CDR1 as GTSNPN and CDR2 as SVGIG (reference sequence). CDR3 DNA: TGTGCCTGGAGCACAGGGTCTGGTGGAAACACCATATATTTT. Its translation is CAWSTGSGGNTIYF.

This chain uses TRBV10-3 with TRBJ2-7; no clear D. The CDR3 loop spans 11 amino acids. Germline CDR1 is ENHRY and CDR2 is SYGVKD. This CDR3 reads CVPSAPYEQYF. The CDR3 bases are TGTGTGCCATCAGCGCCCTACGAGCAGTACTTC.

The J gene is TRBJ1-4, the V gene TRBV10-2, with 8 bases lining up with TRBD1. CDR1 is WSHSY and CDR2 is SAAADI in the germline V gene. V gave up 0 bases and J gave up 8 bases; unmatched junction bases: 14. The CDR3 is made up of 18 amino acids. CDR3 sequence (DNA): TGCGCCAGCAGTGAGTCGTATCGATCAGGGGGCGTGGGGGAAAAACTGTTTTTT. As protein: CASSESYRSGGVGEKLFF.

This chain links TRBV29-1 with TRBJ2-1; a weak D match, TRBD2 (6 bases). The CDR3 spans 12 residues. Germline CDR1 SQVTM, CDR2 ANQGSEA. V lost 4 bases to trimming and J lost 7 bases, with 11 bases between them. The CDR3 DNA sequence: TGCAGCGTTGTAGTGACTAGGAATGAGCAGTTCTTC. Amino acid sequence: CSVVVTRNEQFF.

This clone was seen only a few times. This chain uses TRBV6-4 with TRBJ2-3; 7 nucleotides align to TRBD2. Unmatched junction bases numbered 5, after V lost 5 bases and J lost 0 bases. The length of the CDR3 is 15 residues. CDR1 is MRHNA and CDR2 is SNTAGT in the germline V gene. The CDR3 DNA follows: TGTGCCAGCAGTTTGGAGCGGGGAAGCACAGATACGCAGTATTTT. It encodes CASSLERGSTDTQYF.

The chain combines TRBV7-9 with TRBJ1-4, with D hard to call. V shed 1 base and J shed 6 bases, with 9 bases lying between them. The germline gives CDR1 SEHNR, CDR2 FQNEAQ (reference sequence). The CDR3 covers 14 residues. The CDR3 sequence is CASSLVGSDEKLFF. As DNA, the CDR3 is TGTGCCAGCAGCTTAGTAGGAAGCGATGAAAAACTGTTTTTT.

This rearrangement joins TRBV7-3 to TRBJ2-5; D is perhaps TRBD2 (6 bases). Per germline, CDR1 SGHTA and CDR2 FQGTGA. The CDR3 has 15 residues. The V end was cut by 6 bases, the J end by 1 base, with 15 bases between. The CDR3 DNA sequence: TGTGCCAGCAGTCCCTACGGGGGACGCCAAGAGACCCAGTACTTC. Its translation: CASSPYGGRQETQYF.

J is TRBJ2-1 and V is TRBV7-3; TRBD2 agrees at 7 bases. Germline V gene sequence: CDR1 SGHTA, CDR2 FQGTGA. There are 15 residues in the CDR3. The ends lost 5 bases at V and 6 bases at J; junction bases unmatched: 10. For the CDR3, the DNA is TGTGCCAGCAGCCTAGGGGCGGGAGACCCCAATGAGCAGTTCTTC. Its translation: CASSLGAGDPNEQFF. Filled out from reference TRBV7-3 and TRBJ2-1, the complete variable domain reads GAGVSQTPSNKVTEKGKYVELRCDPISGHTALYWYRQSLGQGPEFLIYFQGTGAADDSGLPNDRFFAVRPEGSVSTLKIQRTERGDSAVYLCASSLGAGDPNEQFFGPGTRLTVL.

This clone was detected a few times. This rearrangement joins TRBV29-1 to TRBJ1-2; 9 bases fit TRBD1. V shed 6 bases and J 7 bases; nucleotides not matched to a gene: 15. The CDR3 sequence is 15 residues long. CDR1 and CDR2 (germline): SQVTM, ANQGSEA. CDR3 protein: CSVGELQGAGSGYTF. The CDR3 nucleotides are TGCAGCGTCGGAGAACTACAGGGGGCGGGGAGTGGCTACACCTTC.

The CDR3 DNA follows: TGCGCCAGCACGGGACAGCCCGCCCAAGAGACCCAGTACTTC. Protein sequence: CASTGQPAQETQYF. The chain uses TRBV5-1 and TRBJ2-5, with TRBD1 matching 7 bases. CDR1 and CDR2 (germline): SGHRS, YFSETQ. V was pared by 6 bases and J by 1 base, with 6 bases of the junction left unmatched. This CDR3 has 14 amino acids.

The chain couples TRBV27 to TRBJ1-4; D might be TRBD1 (6 bases). CDR3 length equals 15 residues. V was shortened by 8 bases and J by 4 bases, with 17 bases between the two germline ends. Germline CDR1 is MNHEY and CDR2 is SMNVEV (reference sequence). The CDR3 loop is CASGRGAQGNEKLFF. The CDR3 nucleotides read TGTGCCAGCGGCCGGGGGGCGCAGGGTAATGAAAAACTGTTTTTT.